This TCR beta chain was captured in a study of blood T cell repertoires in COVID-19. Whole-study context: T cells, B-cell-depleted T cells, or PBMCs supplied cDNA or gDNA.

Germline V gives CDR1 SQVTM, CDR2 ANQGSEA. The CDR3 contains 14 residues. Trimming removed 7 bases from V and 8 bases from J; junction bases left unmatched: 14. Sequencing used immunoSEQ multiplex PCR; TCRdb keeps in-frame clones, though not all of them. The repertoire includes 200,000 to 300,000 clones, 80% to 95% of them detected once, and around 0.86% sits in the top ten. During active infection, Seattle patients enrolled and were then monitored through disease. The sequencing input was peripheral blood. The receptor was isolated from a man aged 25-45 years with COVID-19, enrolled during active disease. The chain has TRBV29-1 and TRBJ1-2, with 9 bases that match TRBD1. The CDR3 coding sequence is TGCAGCGCCGGTACAGGGGGCGGAATGAACGGCTACACCTTC. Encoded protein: CSAGTGGGMNGYTF.